The 7 T cell receptor beta chains given below trace back to one sample, sequenced in a study of T-cell reconstitution after alpha-beta-depleted transplantation in children. The TCRbeta library incorporated unique molecular identifiers. TCRdb redid the calling of the PCR reads with MiXCR, one entry per CDR3 protein. Of about 540,000 distinct CDR3 sequences listed, 15% to 20% are singletons. Sample: PBMCs from the stem cell graft donor, taken from the stem cell graft. Every receptor here comes from a human donor who donated a stem cell graft to a child with acute lymphoblastic leukemia.

The V and J genes are TRBV6-1 and TRBJ2-2; 11 positions agree with TRBD1. V lost 5 bases to trimming and J lost 5 bases; unmatched junction nucleotides: 4. CDR3 length: 15 amino acids. Looked up from germline, CDR1 is MNHNS and CDR2 is SASEGT. CDR3 sequence (DNA): TGTGCCAGCAGTCGGACAGGGGGCGCTACCGGGGAGCTGTTTTTT. Amino acid sequence: CASSRTGGATGELFF.

A few counts support this clonotype. At one of its ends the junction is not consistent with the germline gene, which may arise from a read error. The chain combines TRBV20-1 with TRBJ2-7, with 12 bases that match TRBD2. CDR3 length: 15 amino acids. CDR1 and CDR2 from the germline V gene are DFQATT and SNEGSKA (reference sequence). CDR3 sequence: CSARPLAGGLEEQHF. In DNA form, the CDR3 reads TGCAGTGCTCGACCTCTAGCGGGAGGGCTAGAGGAGCAGCACTTC.

This clonotype was seen more than once but under ten times. The V gene is TRBV7-6, the J gene TRBJ2-3, with D hard to call. This CDR3 region has 15 residues. Trimming removed 4 bases from V and 2 bases from J, with 13 bases in between. Germline V gives CDR1 SGHVS, CDR2 FNYEAQ. In DNA form, the CDR3 reads TGTGCCAGCAGCTCGGGCGGCTCCACCACAGATACGCAGTATTTT. It encodes CASSSGGSTTDTQYF. Full variable domain (missing parts from reference TRBV7-6 and TRBJ2-3): GAGVSQSPRYKVTKRGQDVALRCDPISGHVSLYWYRQALGQGPEFLTYFNYEAQQDKSGLPNDRFSAERPEGSISTLTIQRTEQRDSAMYRCASSSGGSTTDTQYFGPGTRLTVL.

This rearrangement joins TRBV7-8 to TRBJ2-7; 14 bases are a match to TRBD2. Trimming removed 0 bases from V and 1 base from J; junction bases left unmatched: 11. CDR1 SGHVS and CDR2 FQNEAQ come from the germline V gene. This CDR3 region has 20 residues. The CDR3 region has the DNA TGTGCCAGCAGCTTAGCCCGAGGGACTAGCGGGAGAAAATTTTCCTACGAGCAGTACTTC. Amino acid sequence: CASSLARGTSGRKFSYEQYF.

This clonotype has more than one count but fewer than ten. The J gene is TRBJ2-5, the V gene TRBV24-1, with 13 bases identical to TRBD2. Germline loops: CDR1 KGHDR, CDR2 SFDVKD. The CDR3 has 16 residues. V was clipped by 9 bases and J by 5 bases; unmatched bases: 11. The CDR3 DNA follows: TGTGCCACCTCGTCCGGGACTAGCGGGGTCCGGGAGACCCAGTACTTC. It specifies CATSSGTSGVRETQYF.

The gene calls are TRBV10-2 and TRBJ2-1; 9 bases align to TRBD2. CDR1 and CDR2 (germline): WSHSY, SAAADI. The CDR3 consists of 15 residues. The ends lost 4 bases at V and 6 bases at J; junction bases unmatched: 7. This CDR3 reads CASSGGAGGTNEQFF. CDR3 coding DNA: TGCGCCAGCAGTGGAGGCGCGGGAGGGACCAATGAGCAGTTCTTC.

The CDR3 coding sequence is TGCAGCGTTGAAGATGCCGGGGTCGGGGGAGGGAGAGAGACCCAGTACTTC. Translation gives CSVEDAGVGGGRETQYF. This chain connects TRBV29-1 to TRBJ2-5, with 7 bases matching TRBD2. Germline-derived CDR1 and CDR2 are SQVTM and ANQGSEA. Unmatched junction bases numbered 14, after V lost 0 bases and J lost 4 bases. This CDR3 is built from 17 residues.